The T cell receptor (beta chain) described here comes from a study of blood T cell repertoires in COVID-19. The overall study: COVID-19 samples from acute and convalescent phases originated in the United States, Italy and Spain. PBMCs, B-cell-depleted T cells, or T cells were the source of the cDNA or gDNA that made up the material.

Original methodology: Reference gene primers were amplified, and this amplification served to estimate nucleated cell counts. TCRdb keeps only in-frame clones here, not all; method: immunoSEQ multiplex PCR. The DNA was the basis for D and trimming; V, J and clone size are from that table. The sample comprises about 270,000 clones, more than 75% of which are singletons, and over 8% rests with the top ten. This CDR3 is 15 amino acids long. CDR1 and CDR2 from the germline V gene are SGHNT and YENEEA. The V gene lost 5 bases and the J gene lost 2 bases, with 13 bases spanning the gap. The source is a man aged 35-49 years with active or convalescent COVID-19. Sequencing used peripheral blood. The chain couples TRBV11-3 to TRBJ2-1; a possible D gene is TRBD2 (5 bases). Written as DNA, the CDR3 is TGTGCCAGCAGCCGTACCAGCGGAGCCTACAATGAGCAGTTCTTC. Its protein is CASSRTSGAYNEQFF.